This record concerns one TCR beta chain sequence. Its cognate antigen has yet to be identified. The sample holds no much larger clone one base away, and base qualities are not on file. This sample is drawn from a study of blood T cell repertoires in COVID-19 (dated by TCRdb to the early 2020s). Some background on the complete study: The collaborator samples originated in the United States, Italy and Spain and spanned the acute and convalescent phases of COVID-19. The prospective study material was composed of cDNA or gDNA derived from T cells, B-cell-depleted T cells, or PBMCs. Deeply sampled blood TCRbeta repertoires from subjects exposed to, actively infected with, or recovered from COVID-19 were included in the dataset. The repertoires were released in a freely available public database meant as a resource for research on the immune response to SARS-CoV-2. The samples were drawn from the first 160 participants of the ongoing ImmuneRACE study and from 950 to 1,500 subjects provided by 6 global collaborators. Nearly every sample came with metadata listing a de-identified subject ID, COVID-19 status, age in years and sex. Where HLA class I and class II types were available, the types were taken from metadata supplied by the sample provider, not from assay-based typing.

On the study overall, not on this receptor specifically: The quantity of clinical and demographic metadata differed by source and by participant and was supplied without curation.

Collaborating institutions collected whole blood in K2EDTA tubes following their own protocols. For TCRbeta analysis, collaborators shipped samples as frozen whole blood, isolated PBMCs, or DNA extracted from either of those sample types. V is reduced by 0 bases and J by 3 bases, leaving a spacing of 12 bases between them. CDR3 length: 16 amino acids, cysteine to phenylalanine. Only the CDR3 DNA stays, 48 bases, in frame from base 1. TCRbeta CDR3 regions were amplified from genomic DNA using the immunoSEQ Assay, a bias-controlled multiplex PCR. The published analysis was carried out like this. Nucleated cell counts per sample were estimated from amplification of reference gene primers within the assay. To quantify the absolute abundance of each unique TCRbeta CDR3 rearrangement, sequence reads were collapsed and filtered. Productive Simpson clonality was computed per sample as the square root of Simpson's diversity index over productive rearrangements. TCRdb took this table from immuneACCESS and kept in-frame rearrangements with V and J called. Such tables lack part of the clones; where checked against another copy, unresolved V genes explain under half of the gap, and the rest is unexplained. For V, J and clone size, that table is used; D and trimming come from the DNA. The sample data list some 100,000 clones, and around 90% of these were observed just once. Of the sample, around 7.7% falls within the top ten clones.

The sample comprised peripheral blood. The receptor was derived from a human donor in a cohort sampled during active COVID-19. The sequence joins TRBV23-1 to TRBJ1-5, and the D gene may be TRBD1, 5 bases matching. TRBV23-1 counts as an open reading frame of uncertain function. The nucleotide sequence is given as TGCGCCAGCAGTCAATCGGATCAGGGCGACAATCAGCCCCAGCATTTT. Its coded protein is CASSQSDQGDNQPQHF.